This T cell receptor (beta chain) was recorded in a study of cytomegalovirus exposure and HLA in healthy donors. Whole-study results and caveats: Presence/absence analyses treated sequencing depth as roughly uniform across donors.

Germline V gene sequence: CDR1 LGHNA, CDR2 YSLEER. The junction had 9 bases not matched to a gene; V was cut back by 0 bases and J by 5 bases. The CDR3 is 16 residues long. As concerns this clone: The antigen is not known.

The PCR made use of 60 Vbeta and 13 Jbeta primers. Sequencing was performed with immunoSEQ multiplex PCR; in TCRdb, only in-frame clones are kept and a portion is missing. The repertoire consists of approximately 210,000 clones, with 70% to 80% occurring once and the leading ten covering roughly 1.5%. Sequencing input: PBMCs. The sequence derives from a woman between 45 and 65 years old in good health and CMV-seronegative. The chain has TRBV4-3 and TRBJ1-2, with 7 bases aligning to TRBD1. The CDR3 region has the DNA TGCGCCAGCAGCCAAGAAGTGACAGGGATTTCGTATGGCTACACCTTC. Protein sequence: CASSQEVTGISYGYTF.